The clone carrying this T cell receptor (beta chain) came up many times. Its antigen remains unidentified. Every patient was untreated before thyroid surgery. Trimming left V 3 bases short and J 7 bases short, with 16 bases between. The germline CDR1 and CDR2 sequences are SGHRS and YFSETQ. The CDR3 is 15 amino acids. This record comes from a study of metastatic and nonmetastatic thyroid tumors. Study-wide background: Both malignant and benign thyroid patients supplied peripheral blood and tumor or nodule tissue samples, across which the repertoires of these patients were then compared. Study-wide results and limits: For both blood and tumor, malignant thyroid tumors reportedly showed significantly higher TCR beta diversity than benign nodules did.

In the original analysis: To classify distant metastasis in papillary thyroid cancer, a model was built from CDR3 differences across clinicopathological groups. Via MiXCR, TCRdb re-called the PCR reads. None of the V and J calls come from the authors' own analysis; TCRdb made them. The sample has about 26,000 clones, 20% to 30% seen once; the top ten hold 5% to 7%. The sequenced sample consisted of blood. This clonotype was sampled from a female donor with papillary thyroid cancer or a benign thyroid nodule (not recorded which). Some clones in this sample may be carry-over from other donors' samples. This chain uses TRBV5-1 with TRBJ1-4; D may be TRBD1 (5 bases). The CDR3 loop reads CASSWGGDGGEKLFF. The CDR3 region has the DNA TGCGCCAGCAGCTGGGGCGGGGACGGCGGTGAAAAACTGTTTTTT.